Following are 17 T cell receptor beta chains from one sample sequenced in a study of cytomegalovirus exposure and HLA in healthy donors. Assay: immunoSEQ multiplex PCR; the TCRdb copy retains only in-frame clones and omits some. Among 300,000 or so clones listed, 88% were seen once. The specimen sequenced was PBMCs. The receptors shown here come from a man aged 30-40 years in good health and CMV-seronegative.

The chain uses TRBV10-2 and TRBJ2-7; possible D gene TRBD2, 6 bases. There are 18 residues in the CDR3. Germline V gene data show CDR1 as WSHSY and CDR2 as SAAADI. Trimming stripped 0 bases from V and 3 bases from J, with 21 bases between. The CDR3 nucleotides are TGCGCCAGCAGTGAGTCGAGGGATTTTCCGGGACTGGTCTACGAGCAGTACTTC. Encoded protein: CASSESRDFPGLVYEQYF.

In DNA, the CDR3 is TGTGCCAGCCCAGACGGGTATTCCGGGGAGCTGTTTTTT. Translating gives CASPDGYSGELFF. V usage is TRBV7-9 and J usage is TRBJ2-2; no definite D call. The CDR3 runs 13 residues. Germline CDR1 is SEHNR and CDR2 is FQNEAQ (reference sequence). V lost 8 bases, J lost 6 bases, and 13 bases lay in between.

The CDR3 DNA is TGTGCCAGCAGCCCTATAGCACCCAGGAGGGACGAAAAACTGTTTTTT. It codes for CASSPIAPRRDEKLFF. The rearrangement joins TRBV7-9 to TRBJ1-4; maybe TRBD1 (5 bases). Deletions cut 5 bases from V and 8 bases from J, with 21 bases between. CDR1 is SEHNR, CDR2 FQNEAQ, per germline (reference sequence). This CDR3 comprises 16 residues.

About this clone itself: Other DNA sequences from this sample encode an identical CDR3 as well. V and J are TRBV6-5 and TRBJ1-2; D not certain. The V end lost 0 bases, the J end lost 8 bases, and 7 bases lay between the germline ends. There are 12 residues in the CDR3. Germline V lookup: CDR1 MNHEY, CDR2 SVGAGI. The CDR3 sequence is CASSYSGGGYTF. DNA of the CDR3: TGTGCCAGCAGTTACTCTGGAGGCGGCTACACCTTC.

The gene calls are TRBV27 and TRBJ2-4; possibly TRBD1 for D (6 bases). Trimming removed 6 bases at V and 5 bases at J, with 17 bases between. Germline values: CDR1 MNHEY, CDR2 SMNVEV (reference sequence). CDR3 size: 15 residues. CDR3 loop: CASSARQVGENIQYF. CDR3 sequence (DNA): TGTGCCAGCAGCGCCCGACAGGTTGGGGAAAACATTCAGTACTTC.

This chain joins TRBV6-6 and TRBJ1-3; 8 nucleotides line up with TRBD1. The J segment lost 0 bases and the V segment lost 11 bases, leaving 9 bases of the junction unmatched. The CDR3 contains 15 residues. The V gene's germline CDR1 is MNHNY and CDR2 SVGAGI (reference sequence). CDR3: CASTTGGSSGNTIYF. CDR3 nucleotides: TGTGCCTCCACCACAGGGGGAAGCTCTGGAAACACCATATATTTT.

The chain recombines TRBV30 with TRBJ2-5, with a weak D call TRBD2 (7 bases). Looked up from germline, CDR1 is GTSNPN and CDR2 is SVGIG (reference sequence). The CDR3 loop spans 14 amino acids. Trimming shortened V by 4 bases and J by 5 bases, and 17 bases separated the two germline ends. CDR3 DNA sequence: TGTGCCTGGATTCCGGGGGGCCTGTTTGAGACCCAGTACTTC. This encodes CAWIPGGLFETQYF. The full variable domain, its missing parts supplied by reference TRBV30 and TRBJ2-5, is SQTIHQWPATLVQPVGSPLSLECTVEGTSNPNLYWYRQAAGRGLQLLFYSVGIGQISSEVPQNLSASRPQDRQFILSSKKLLLSDSGFYLCAWIPGGLFETQYFGPGTRLLVL.

The gene calls are TRBV19 and TRBJ1-2; 7 bases fit TRBD1. The ends lost 3 bases at V and 2 bases at J; junction bases unmatched: 6. The V gene's germline CDR1 is LNHDA and CDR2 SQIVND (reference sequence). This CDR3 contains 15 residues. The CDR3 region is CASSIIQGGNYGYTF. For the CDR3, the DNA is TGTGCCAGTAGTATCATCCAGGGGGGAAACTATGGCTACACCTTC.

The CDR3 DNA reads TGTGCCAGCTCAAGTCCGGGTAATCAGCCCCAGCATTTT. It yields the protein CASSSPGNQPQHF. The chain combines TRBV18 with TRBJ1-5; no clear D. There are 13 residues in the CDR3. Germline assignment: CDR1 KGHSH and CDR2 LQKENI. V lost 5 bases to trimming and J lost 4 bases, with 9 bases between them.

The chain couples TRBV10-2 to TRBJ1-4; D is perhaps TRBD1 (6 bases). The CDR3 length is 14 residues. Germline values: CDR1 WSHSY, CDR2 SAAADI. The V end was cut by 7 bases, the J end by 2 bases, with 11 bases between. In DNA, the CDR3 is TGCGCCAGCACCCAGGGGAATACTAATGAAAAACTGTTTTTT. Protein sequence: CASTQGNTNEKLFF.

The V gene is TRBV4-1, the J gene TRBJ1-1; maybe TRBD1 (5 bases). Per the germline V gene, CDR1 is MGHRA and CDR2 is YSYEKL. CDR3 length equals 18 residues. Trimming removed 0 bases at V and 2 bases at J, with 19 bases between. CDR3 sequence (DNA): TGCGCCAGCAGCCAAGAGATGAGAAGTGGGACTCGAAACACTGAAGCTTTCTTT. This sequence encodes CASSQEMRSGTRNTEAFF.

The CDR3, as DNA: TGCGCCAGCAGTGAACGGGGGACTCCTCCTGAAGCTTTCTTT. It codes for CASSERGTPPEAFF. The chain joins TRBV10-1 to TRBJ1-1; maybe TRBD1 (5 bases). Germline lookup yields CDR1 WNHNN and CDR2 SYGVQD (reference sequence). The V end was cut by 3 bases, the J end by 6 bases, with 14 bases between. The CDR3 spans 14 residues.

This chain links TRBV9 with TRBJ2-1; TRBD1 matches 9 bases. CDR1 is SGDLS, CDR2 YYNGEE, per germline. The CDR3 has 15 residues. The V gene end was trimmed by 3 bases and the J gene end by 9 bases; junction bases not matched to a gene: 10. This CDR3 reads CASSAGTGMGSEQFF. CDR3 DNA sequence: TGTGCCAGCAGCGCAGGGACAGGGATGGGGTCTGAGCAGTTCTTC.

The chain uses TRBV12-5 and TRBJ1-1; possibly TRBD1 for D (6 bases). Germline CDR1 is LGHNT and CDR2 is FRNRAP. V was pared by 5 bases and J by 3 bases, with 19 bases between. The CDR3 contains 16 residues. CDR3 loop: CASGPSRGAGDTEAFF. In DNA form, the CDR3 reads TGTGCTAGTGGTCCAAGCCGGGGGGCCGGGGACACTGAAGCTTTCTTT.

V is TRBV6-5 and J is TRBJ1-1, with D possibly being TRBD1 (5 bases). Germline V gene sequence: CDR1 MNHEY, CDR2 SVGAGI. Trimming cost V 4 bases and J 6 bases, with 18 bases left between them. This CDR3 is 15 amino acids long. The CDR3 here is CASSSPLWGRAEAFF. The CDR3, as DNA: TGTGCCAGCAGTTCCCCGCTTTGGGGCCGTGCTGAAGCTTTCTTT.

V gene TRBV6-1 combines with J gene TRBJ2-6; TRBD2 is a possible D gene (6 bases). Per the germline V gene, CDR1 is MNHNS and CDR2 is SASEGT. Between the trimmed V and J ends, which lost 2 bases and 0 bases, there was a span of 11 bases. CDR3 length equals 17 residues. CDR3 nucleotide sequence: TGTGCCAGCAGTGAATTAGCGGTCAACTCTGGGGCCAACGTCCTGACTTTC. Translated, it gives CASSELAVNSGANVLTF.

This clone appeared a few times. J is TRBJ1-1 and V is TRBV5-1; 7 bases fit TRBD1. V lost 1 base and J lost 0; bases outside the gene matches: 3. The germline V gene encodes CDR1 SGHRS and CDR2 YFSETQ. This CDR3 region has 15 residues. Written as DNA, the CDR3 is TGCGCCAGCAGCTTGACCGGGACAGTGAACACTGAAGCTTTCTTT. Translation gives CASSLTGTVNTEAFF.